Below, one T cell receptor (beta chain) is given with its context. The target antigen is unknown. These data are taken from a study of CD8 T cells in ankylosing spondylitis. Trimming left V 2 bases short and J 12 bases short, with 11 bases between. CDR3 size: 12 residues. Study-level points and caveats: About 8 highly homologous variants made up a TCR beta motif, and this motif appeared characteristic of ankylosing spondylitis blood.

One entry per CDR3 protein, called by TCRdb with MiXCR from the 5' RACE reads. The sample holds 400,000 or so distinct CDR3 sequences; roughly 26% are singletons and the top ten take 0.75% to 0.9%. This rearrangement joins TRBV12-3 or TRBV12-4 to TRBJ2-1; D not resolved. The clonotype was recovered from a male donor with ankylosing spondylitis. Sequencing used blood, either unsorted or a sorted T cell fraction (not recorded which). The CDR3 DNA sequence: TGTGCCAGCAGTTTACCGGCCCGGGTGCAGTTCTTC. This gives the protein CASSLPARVQFF.